This T cell receptor beta chain stems from a study of blood T cells in healthy people across ages. Broader study findings: It was held that the diversity estimates obtained from one million T cells were underestimates.

In germline, CDR1 is SGHTA, CDR2 FQGNSA. Trimming pared 4 bases from V and 6 bases from J, leaving 19 bases between. This CDR3 comprises 17 residues. A sample-barcoded 5' primer and a J-beta primer mix were used in a second PCR of about 7 to 11 cycles. TCRdb ran MiXCR on the 5' RACE reads and lists one entry per CDR3 protein. The sample shows approximately 800,000 distinct CDR3 sequences, around 25% of them seen only once. Details on this clonotype: The antigen is unknown.

This sample was also put to use in a study of T cells of mothers and their children.

Sample: blood. This receptor was identified in a boy aged 5-17 years in good health. The J gene is TRBJ1-6, the V gene TRBV7-2; D uncertain. CDR3 sequence reads: CASSSRSVFLANSPLHF. The CDR3 region has the DNA TGTGCCAGCAGCTCCAGATCCGTTTTTCTTGCTAATTCACCCCTCCACTTT. The full variable domain, rest sourced from reference TRBV7-2 and TRBJ1-6, is GAGVSQSPSNKVTEKGKDVELRCDPISGHTALYWYRQSLGQGLEFLIYFQGNSAPDKSGLPSDRFSAERTGGSVSTLTIQRTQQEDSAVYLCASSSRSVFLANSPLHFGNGTRLTVT.